Shown below are 19 T cell receptor beta chains from a single sample sequenced in a study of T cell repertoires in cytomegalovirus infection. TCRdb re-called the reads through MiXCR, storing one row per CDR3 protein. This table has 250,000 or so distinct CDR3 sequences, less than 9.5% appearing once. Sequencing was carried out using PBMCs. These receptors came from a human donor in good health (CMV status not recorded). Some clones in this sample may be carry-over from other donors' samples.

This clonotype came up many times. The chain is built from TRBV7-2 and TRBJ2-3; 9 bases line up with TRBD1. CDR3 size: 15 residues. After removal of 5 bases from V and 6 bases from J, the junction contained 9 bases not matched to a gene. Looked up from germline, CDR1 is SGHTA and CDR2 is FQGNSA. The CDR3 sequence is CASSHGQGTGDTQYF. In DNA form, the CDR3 reads TGTGCCAGCAGCCACGGACAGGGGACGGGGGATACGCAGTATTTT.

This clonotype was recorded at least ten times. DNA for the CDR3: TGTGCCAGCATCGAGACAGGGGGCCGCAATCAGCCCCAGCATTTT. The encoded protein is CASIETGGRNQPQHF. The rearrangement uses TRBV12-3 or TRBV12-4 and TRBJ1-5; 10 nucleotides agree with TRBD1. This CDR3 has 15 residues. V dropped 7 bases and J dropped 2; count of bases not matched to a gene: 5.

The table lists this clonotype with many counts. Its ends do not fully match the called genes, so a read error is possible. The CDR3, as DNA: TGTGCCAGCAGTGAAGCGCGGGCGGGGCTGGACTTC. Protein sequence: CASSEARAGLDF. The J gene is TRBJ2-7, the V gene TRBV2; D possibly corresponds to TRBD2 (6 bases). The CDR3 is made up of 12 amino acids. Germline V lookup: CDR1 SNHLY, CDR2 FYNNEI.

On this clonotype: This may arise from a read error, as a much more abundant clone is one base away. V is TRBV6-1 and J is TRBJ1-5; D possibly corresponds to TRBD1 (5 bases). Per germline, CDR1 MNHNS and CDR2 SASEGT. The CDR3 is 15 residues long. CDR3 protein: CSSTPTWGDNQPQHF. The DNA of the CDR3 is TGTTCCAGCACCCCAACGTGGGGGGATAACCAGCCCCAGCATTTT.

This clonotype was counted ten times or more. J is TRBJ2-7 and V is TRBV20-1; no clear D. V shed 0 bases and J shed 3 bases, with 15 bases lying between them. Germline lookup yields CDR1 DFQATT and CDR2 SNEGSKA (reference sequence). The CDR3 runs to 15 residues. The CDR3 here is CSARDSTRMNYEQYF. The CDR3 coding sequence is TGCAGTGCTAGAGATTCGACTCGTATGAACTACGAGCAGTACTTC.

The sample holds one count of this clonotype. J is TRBJ1-2 and V is TRBV29-1, with 8 bases fitting TRBD1. Germline V lookup: CDR1 SQVTM, CDR2 ANQGSEA. Germline trimming cut 4 bases from V and 5 bases from J; bases unmatched to any gene: 0. The CDR3 runs to 11 residues. The CDR3 spells CSVGQGYGYTF. The CDR3 DNA sequence: TGCAGCGTTGGACAGGGGTATGGCTACACCTTC. The complete variable domain, with remaining parts taken from reference TRBV29-1 and TRBJ1-2, reads SAVISQKPSRDICQRGTSLTIQCQVDSQVTMMFWYRQQPGQSLTLIATANQGSEATYESGFVIDKFPISRPNLTFSTLTVSNMSPEDSSIYLCSVGQGYGYTFGSGTRLTVV.

This clonotype has more than one count but fewer than ten. The CDR3 region is CASNSHGQTRYEQYF. The CDR3 DNA sequence: TGTGCCAGCAACTCCCACGGACAGACGCGCTACGAGCAGTACTTC. The J gene is TRBJ2-7, the V gene TRBV28; D is possibly TRBD1 (6 bases). The CDR3 spans 15 residues. With 7 bases removed from V and 3 bases from J, the gap between germline ends came to 19 bases. Germline CDR1 reads MDHEN; CDR2 reads SYDVKM.

The V gene is TRBV2, the J gene TRBJ2-5, with 8 bases lining up with TRBD2. The V gene's germline CDR1 is SNHLY and CDR2 FYNNEI. V trimming: 11 bases; J trimming: 3 bases; junction bases outside the gene matches: 5. The CDR3 sequence is 12 residues long. Written as DNA, the CDR3 is TGTGCCTCTCAGACTAGCGAAGAGACCCAGTACTTC. Protein sequence: CASQTSEETQYF.

This clonotype was detected ten times or more. The rearrangement joins TRBV7-8 to TRBJ2-1; 8 bases are shared with TRBD2. Germline V gene sequence: CDR1 SGHVS, CDR2 FQNEAQ. Germline trimming cut 4 bases from V and 8 bases from J; bases unmatched to any gene: 7. The CDR3 contains 14 residues. DNA of the CDR3: TGTGCCAGCAGCTCCGGGACTAGATCGGATGAGCAGTTCTTC. Residues: CASSSGTRSDEQFF. The whole variable domain, filled in from reference TRBV7-8 and TRBJ2-1, reads GAGVSQSPRYKVAKRGQDVALRCDPISGHVSLFWYQQALGQGPEFLTYFQNEAQLDKSGLPSDRFFAERPEGSVSTLKIQRTQQEDSAVYLCASSSGTRSDEQFFGPGTRLTVL.

This clonotype came up many times. The V gene is TRBV20-1, the J gene TRBJ1-5, with 7 nucleotides matching TRBD1. Germline V gene data show CDR1 as DFQATT and CDR2 as SNEGSKA (reference sequence). J lost 0 bases, V lost 6 bases, and 8 bases had no gene match. The CDR3 runs 15 residues. In DNA, the CDR3 is TGCAGTGCAGAACCAGGGGGTTATAGCAATCAGCCCCAGCATTTT. As protein: CSAEPGGYSNQPQHF.

This clonotype was observed many times. The rearrangement uses TRBV6-2 or TRBV6-3 and TRBJ2-7, with 8 bases identical to TRBD2. Germline V gives CDR1 MNHEY, CDR2 SVGEGT. CDR3 length: 14 amino acids. The V and J ends lost 6 bases and 4 bases, in that order; junction bases with no gene match: 8. The CDR3 bases are TGTGCCAGCAGCGCAAGCGGGAGAGTTTACGAGCAGTACTTC. It translates to CASSASGRVYEQYF.

This clonotype was counted a few times. The rearrangement uses TRBV24-1 and TRBJ2-1, with 8 nucleotides matching TRBD1. CDR1 KGHDR and CDR2 SFDVKD come from the germline V gene. This CDR3 has 15 amino acids. Trimming removed 3 bases from V and 2 bases from J; junction bases left unmatched: 2. The CDR3 DNA follows: TGTGCCACCAGTGATAGACAGGGGACCTACAATGAGCAGTTCTTC. Protein sequence: CATSDRQGTYNEQFF.

This clonotype was counted a few times. V and J are TRBV28 and TRBJ1-1, with 7 bases aligning to TRBD1. The germline gives CDR1 MDHEN, CDR2 SYDVKM. V trimming: 3 bases; J trimming: 1 base; junction bases outside the gene matches: 2. The CDR3 has 14 residues. Written as DNA, the CDR3 is TGTGCCAGCAGTTTGGGACAGAAGAACACTGAAGCTTTCTTT. Its protein product is CASSLGQKNTEAFF. The full variable domain, in which reference TRBV28 and TRBJ1-1 provide the parts outside the CDR3, is DVKVTQSSRYLVKRTGEKVFLECVQDMDHENMFWYRQDPGLGLRLIYFSYDVKMKEKGDIPEGYSVSREKKERFSLILESASTNQTSMYLCASSLGQKNTEAFFGQGTRLTVV.

This chain uses TRBV2 with TRBJ2-1; D not resolved. Trimming removed 8 bases at V and 0 bases at J, with 8 bases between. CDR3 length: 13 residues. The germline CDR1 and CDR2 sequences are SNHLY and FYNNEI. CDR3 residues: CASCASSYNEQFF. The CDR3, as DNA: TGTGCCAGCTGTGCTAGCTCCTACAATGAGCAGTTCTTC.

This clonotype was seen a few times. V is TRBV5-1 and J is TRBJ2-1; the D call may be TRBD1 or TRBD2 (5 bases each). CDR3 length: 15 residues. V was clipped by 4 bases and J by 0 bases, with 11 bases between them. Germline assignment: CDR1 SGHRS and CDR2 YFSETQ. The CDR3 is CASSTGTTSYNEQFF. As DNA, the CDR3 is TGCGCCAGCAGCACCGGGACCACCTCCTACAATGAGCAGTTCTTC.

The V gene is TRBV29-1, the J gene TRBJ1-5; D not certain. The V and J ends lost 4 bases and 6 bases respectively, with 13 bases between them. CDR1 SQVTM and CDR2 ANQGSEA come from the germline V gene. CDR3 length: 13 residues. The CDR3 nucleotides are TGCAGCGTTGGAGAGGGCCTCGCTCAGCCCCAGCATTTT. Encoded protein: CSVGEGLAQPQHF.

This clonotype was observed many times. The chain links TRBV6-2 or TRBV6-3 to TRBJ2-7; the match to TRBD1 covers 9 bases. Unmatched junction bases numbered 9, after V lost 8 bases and J lost 4 bases. There are 14 residues in the CDR3. Germline V gene sequence: CDR1 MNHEY, CDR2 SVGEGT. The CDR3, as DNA: TGTGCCAGCGTCGCAGGGACAGGGAGGTACGAGCAGTACTTC. It translates to CASVAGTGRYEQYF.

V is TRBV7-9 and J is TRBJ2-4; weak D call: TRBD1 (6 bases). The germline CDR1 and CDR2 sequences are SEHNR and FQNEAQ (reference sequence). The CDR3 is 16 amino acids. V dropped 3 bases and J dropped 1 base, with 13 bases sitting between them. CDR3 DNA sequence: TGTGCCAGCAGCTTTTCCACAGGGCTCGCCAAAAACATTCAGTACTTC. It encodes CASSFSTGLAKNIQYF.

This clonotype was observed a handful of times. The chain joins TRBV20-1 to TRBJ1-1; 9 nucleotides line up with TRBD1. The germline gives CDR1 DFQATT, CDR2 SNEGSKA (reference sequence). CDR3 length: 14 residues. The V and J ends lost 5 bases and 1 base, in that order; junction bases with no gene match: 5. In DNA, the CDR3 is TGCAGTGCTCATAAACAGGGGGCGAACACTGAAGCTTTCTTT. Translating it yields CSAHKQGANTEAFF.